Below are 23 T cell receptor beta chains sequenced from a single sample in a study of blood T cell repertoires in COVID-19. The protocol was immunoSEQ multiplex PCR, while the TCRdb copy is restricted to in-frame clones and leaves out a portion. This sample has under 200,000 clones, with more than 75% found just once. The sequenced sample was peripheral blood. All receptors derive from a man between 70 and 80 years old with acute or convalescent COVID-19.

This clone was counted only a few times. The V and J genes are TRBV19 and TRBJ1-2, with 10 bases identical to TRBD1. From germline, CDR1 is LNHDA and CDR2 SQIVND (reference sequence). Trimming took 3 bases from V and 7 from J; bases not matched to a gene: 5. This CDR3 contains 14 residues. The CDR3 protein is CASSITTGGFGYTF. The CDR3 DNA follows: TGTGCCAGTAGTATTACGACAGGGGGCTTTGGCTACACCTTC.

The gene calls are TRBV30 and TRBJ2-5, with D perhaps TRBD2 (5 bases). The germline V gene has CDR1 GTSNPN and CDR2 SVGIG (reference sequence). V shed 0 bases and J shed 4 bases, with 6 bases lying between them. This CDR3 region has 12 residues. Here the CDR3 DNA reads TGTGCCTGGAGTGTTACTAGAGAGACCCAGTACTTC. This gives the protein CAWSVTRETQYF.

The V call is TRBV5-1, the J call TRBJ2-7; 8 nucleotides match TRBD2. CDR1 is SGHRS, CDR2 YFSETQ, per germline. V gave up 7 bases and J gave up 4 bases; unmatched junction bases: 13. The CDR3 has 15 residues. The CDR3 coding sequence is TGCGCCAGCCGATCGGGAGGGACTTCCCGGTACGAGCAGTACTTC. Its translation: CASRSGGTSRYEQYF. The full variable domain, in which reference TRBV5-1 and TRBJ2-7 provide the parts outside the CDR3, is KAGVTQTPRYLIKTRGQQVTLSCSPISGHRSVSWYQQTPGQGLQFLFEYFSETQRNKGNFPGRFSGRQFSNSRSEMNVSTLELGDSALYLCASRSGGTSRYEQYFGPGTRLTVT.

The rearrangement joins TRBV19 to TRBJ2-7; 9 bases fit TRBD1. The CDR3 runs 15 residues. CDR1 is LNHDA, CDR2 SQIVND, per germline (reference sequence). V dropped 6 bases and J dropped 4; count of bases not matched to a gene: 10. The chain's CDR3 is CASSQGQGMEYEQYF. The CDR3 DNA reads as TGTGCCAGTAGCCAGGGACAGGGTATGGAGTACGAGCAGTACTTC.

Only a few counts were recorded for this clone. This chain links TRBV5-6 with TRBJ1-2, with a possible D match to TRBD1 (6 bases). Germline values: CDR1 SGHDT, CDR2 YYEEEE. Trimming cost V 4 bases and J 8 bases, with 15 bases left between them. The CDR3 runs 13 residues. CDR3: CASSPDSVGGYTF. CDR3 in DNA: TGTGCCAGCAGCCCGGACAGCGTTGGGGGCTACACCTTC.

This chain connects TRBV9 to TRBJ1-5; D is perhaps TRBD1 (6 bases). Germline assignment: CDR1 SGDLS and CDR2 YYNGEE. The CDR3 runs 17 residues. Trimming took off 0 bases at V and 2 bases at J, with 15 bases between the two ends. The CDR3 nucleotides read TGTGCCAGCAGCGTAGCTACAGCAGGGGCTCGCAATCAGCCCCAGCATTTT. Protein product: CASSVATAGARNQPQHF.

The chain combines TRBV6-4 with TRBJ1-2; 8 bases fit TRBD1. Trimming removed 4 bases from V and 10 bases from J; junction bases left unmatched: 5. The CDR3 sequence is 12 residues long. Germline V gives CDR1 MRHNA, CDR2 SNTAGT. For the CDR3, the DNA is TGTGCCAGCAGTGCGGGACAGGCTGACTACACCTTC. Its protein product is CASSAGQADYTF.

The chain employs TRBV12-3 or TRBV12-4 and TRBJ1-1, with 7 bases identical to TRBD1. The V segment lost 8 bases and the J segment 6 bases; nucleotides outside the gene matches: 6. The CDR3 spans 12 residues. The CDR3 nucleotides read TGTGCCAGCGGCCTCAGGGGGGCTGAAGCTTTCTTT. Translation: CASGLRGAEAFF.

The chain employs TRBV24-1 and TRBJ1-3; D gene ambiguous. The CDR3 contains 13 residues. Trimming removed 9 bases at V and 2 bases at J, with 10 bases between. The germline gives CDR1 KGHDR, CDR2 SFDVKD. The CDR3 DNA follows: TGTGCCACCCCCGTCTCGGCTGGAAACACCATATATTTT. This encodes CATPVSAGNTIYF.

This chain connects TRBV24-1 to TRBJ2-1; TRBD2 might be the D (5 bases). Per the germline V gene, CDR1 is KGHDR and CDR2 is SFDVKD. This CDR3 spans 13 amino acids. The ends were cut back, 1 base at V and 7 bases at J, with 7 bases in the middle. The CDR3 spells CATSDFRDNEQFF. The CDR3 DNA follows: TGTGCCACCAGTGATTTTCGGGATAATGAGCAGTTCTTC.

This chain links TRBV6-4 with TRBJ1-6; D is perhaps TRBD1 (5 bases). Per germline, CDR1 MRHNA and CDR2 SNTAGT. The CDR3 is 13 amino acids. V was shortened by 4 bases and J by 9 bases, with 10 bases between the two germline ends. This chain's CDR3 is CASSVVGGSPLHF. CDR3 DNA sequence: TGTGCCAGCAGTGTCGTCGGGGGTTCACCCCTCCACTTT.

This clone was seen only once. The chain joins TRBV18 to TRBJ2-1, with 9 bases that match TRBD1. With V trimmed by 5 bases and J by 8 bases, 13 bases remained unmatched. From germline, CDR1 is KGHSH and CDR2 LQKENI. The CDR3 spans 16 residues. CDR3 protein: CASSGTSGQGRDEQFF. CDR3 coding DNA: TGTGCCAGCTCAGGGACTTCGGGACAGGGCCGGGATGAGCAGTTCTTC.

In regard to this clone: Other DNA sequences in this sample translate to the same CDR3. The chain combines TRBV6-5 with TRBJ2-3; the D is unclear. Trimming took 4 bases from V and 3 from J, leaving 8 bases between them. The CDR3 sequence is 13 residues long. Germline V gene lookup returns CDR1 MNHEY and CDR2 SVGAGI. CDR3 coding DNA: TGTGCCAGCAGTTTTCCAGGAACAGATACGCAGTATTTT. Amino acids: CASSFPGTDTQYF.

This clone was recorded once. The V call is TRBV28, the J call TRBJ1-1; TRBD1 agrees at 7 bases. This CDR3 region has 14 residues. J lost 1 base, V lost 6 bases, and 5 bases had no gene match. Germline loops: CDR1 MDHEN, CDR2 SYDVKM. CDR3 residues: CASRPGQQNTEAFF. The CDR3 DNA follows: TGTGCCAGCAGGCCGGGACAGCAGAACACTGAAGCTTTCTTT.

The chain uses TRBV4-2 and TRBJ2-1, with D possibly being TRBD2 (5 bases). CDR1 LGHNA and CDR2 YNFKEQ come from the germline V gene. V lost 0 bases, J lost 9 bases, and 15 bases lay in between. The CDR3 covers 15 residues. Written as DNA, the CDR3 is TGTGCCAGCAGCCAAGATCAGGAGGAAGGGCGTGAGCAGTTCTTC. It specifies CASSQDQEEGREQFF.

V is TRBV3-1 (or the pseudogene TRBV3-2) and J is TRBJ2-5, with TRBD2 matching over 10 bases. J was trimmed by 5 bases and V by 2 bases; bases with no gene match: 2. CDR1 and CDR2 (germline): LGHDT, YNNKEL (reference sequence). This CDR3 region has 14 residues. CDR3 coding DNA: TGTGCCAGCAGCCAAAATAGCGGGGGGGAGACCCAGTACTTC. Translated: CASSQNSGGETQYF.

V gene TRBV11-2 combines with J gene TRBJ2-2; 10 positions match TRBD2. Germline V gene data show CDR1 as SGHAT and CDR2 as FQNNGV. The CDR3 length is 16 residues. J lost 5 bases, V lost 1 base, and 4 bases had no gene match. CDR3 residues: CASSLAASGRTGELFF. The CDR3 DNA is TGTGCCAGCAGCTTAGCGGCTAGCGGGAGAACCGGGGAGCTGTTTTTT.

The CDR3 protein is CASSGTSLSYEQYF. The CDR3 DNA is TGTGCCAGCAGTGGGACTTCCCTCTCCTACGAGCAGTACTTC. The chain links TRBV25-1 to TRBJ2-7; perhaps TRBD2 as D (5 bases). The germline V gene has CDR1 MGHDK and CDR2 SYGVNS. This CDR3 has 14 residues. V was clipped by 4 bases and J by 0 bases, with 10 bases between them.

This clone was picked up a small number of times. This sequence joins TRBV19 and TRBJ2-6, with 7 bases that match TRBD2. The junction had 10 bases not matched to a gene; V was cut back by 7 bases and J by 4 bases. This CDR3 spans 16 amino acids. The germline V gene has CDR1 LNHDA and CDR2 SQIVND (reference sequence). CDR3: CASTPGGGRGANVLTF. In nucleotides, the CDR3 is TGTGCCAGTACCCCGGGAGGAGGGCGAGGGGCCAACGTCCTGACTTTC.

The J gene is TRBJ2-2, the V gene TRBV5-1, with D tentatively TRBD1 (6 bases). The CDR3 has 15 residues. Trimming removed 0 bases from V and 3 bases from J, with 9 bases in between. Germline lookup yields CDR1 SGHRS and CDR2 YFSETQ. Here the CDR3 DNA reads TGCGCCAGCAGCTTGGACAGGGCGGACACCGGGGAGCTGTTTTTT. It specifies CASSLDRADTGELFF.

The rearrangement joins TRBV24-1 to TRBJ1-3, with D perhaps TRBD1 (5 bases). V was trimmed by 4 bases and J by 2 bases, leaving 11 bases between them. CDR1 is KGHDR and CDR2 is SFDVKD in the germline V gene. This CDR3 region has 15 residues. CDR3 region: CATSDPARAGNTIYF. Written as DNA, the CDR3 is TGTGCCACCAGTGACCCCGCCAGGGCTGGAAACACCATATATTTT.

This clone is a singleton in its sample. The chain carries TRBV29-1 and TRBJ2-5; possible D gene TRBD1, 7 bases. Germline V gene sequence: CDR1 SQVTM, CDR2 ANQGSEA. Trimming stripped 4 bases from V and 4 bases from J, with 13 bases between. CDR3 size: 13 residues. The CDR3 spells CSVGQGGGETQYF. In DNA form, the CDR3 reads TGCAGCGTTGGACAGGGAGGAGGAGAGACCCAGTACTTC.

As for this clone: Other DNA sequences in the same sample also yield this CDR3. The V and J genes are TRBV5-1 and TRBJ2-5; 8 nucleotides agree with TRBD2. This CDR3 has 15 residues. Per the germline V gene, CDR1 is SGHRS and CDR2 is YFSETQ. Trimming cost V 1 base and J 3 bases; bases outside gene matches: 5. The CDR3 sequence is CASSLLGTREETQYF. The CDR3 coding sequence is TGCGCCAGCAGCTTGTTGGGGACTAGGGAAGAGACCCAGTACTTC.